This TCR beta chain was obtained from a study of CD8 T cells in Susac syndrome. In its sample, this clonotype was seen a few times. Antigen specificity is unknown. General study points: Regarding the TCR sequencing and HLA analysis, the study admitted that a relatively small number of individuals were involved.

TCR beta from blood CD8+ and CD4+ T cells was sequenced. Each multiple sclerosis control was a treatment-naive patient with relapsing-remitting disease that was either stable or active. This CDR3 has 11 amino acids. The V gene lost 2 bases and the J gene lost 9 bases, with 5 bases spanning the gap. Germline V gene lookup returns CDR1 MNHEY and CDR2 SVGAGI. With random hexamers, reverse transcription was performed on about 0.5 to 1 ug of RNA. MiXCR, applied by TCRdb to the immunoSEQ multiplex PCR reads, yields one record per CDR3 protein. The table lists about 180,000 distinct CDR3 sequences, 95% of them singletons, with 0.15% to 0.2% in the top ten.

The source material was CD8+ T cells from PBMCs. The TCR originated in a human donor with multiple sclerosis. This chain connects TRBV6-5 to TRBJ2-1; D is ambiguous. The CDR3 sequence: CASSYPGEQFF. The CDR3 DNA is TGTGCCAGCAGTTACCCCGGTGAGCAGTTCTTC.